One and the same sample provided the 28 T cell receptor beta chains below, sequenced in a study of OX40 agonist ivuxolimab in advanced cancers. Clones were read by immunoSEQ multiplex PCR, and TCRdb kept only the in-frame ones, dropping some. There are 68,000 or so clones in the sample; less than 95% occur only once, and around 1.1% lies in the top ten. The sample in question was CD4+ or CD8+ T cells sorted from blood, obtained in a trial of the OX40 agonist ivuxolimab. These TCRs come from an adult with an advanced solid tumor such as melanoma, head and neck, liver or kidney cancer.

The chain joins TRBV6-5 to TRBJ2-1, with 15 bases fitting TRBD2. The trim removed 6 bases at V and 9 bases at J, leaving 6 bases unmatched. This CDR3 has 15 residues. The germline CDR1 and CDR2 sequences are MNHEY and SVGAGI. The chain's CDR3 is CASRGLAGGPGEQFF. The CDR3 DNA follows: TGTGCCAGCAGAGGACTAGCGGGGGGGCCGGGTGAGCAGTTCTTC.

The chain is built from TRBV6-5 and TRBJ2-1; TRBD2 agrees at 7 bases. This CDR3 contains 15 residues. V dropped 4 bases and J dropped 5; count of bases not matched to a gene: 8. Germline assignment: CDR1 MNHEY and CDR2 SVGAGI. The CDR3 sequence is CASSSPSGIHNEQFF. The CDR3 DNA follows: TGTGCCAGCAGTTCCCCTAGCGGAATCCACAATGAGCAGTTCTTC.

This clone was detected only once. The V and J genes are TRBV29-1 and TRBJ2-5, with 8 bases that match TRBD1. V dropped 6 bases and J dropped 5; count of bases not matched to a gene: 5. The CDR3 consists of 12 residues. Germline assignment: CDR1 SQVTM and CDR2 ANQGSEA. CDR3 sequence: CSVATGAETQYF. In DNA, the CDR3 is TGCAGCGTAGCGACAGGGGCGGAGACCCAGTACTTC. Variable domain in full (rest from reference TRBV29-1 and TRBJ2-5): SAVISQKPSRDICQRGTSLTIQCQVDSQVTMMFWYRQQPGQSLTLIATANQGSEATYESGFVIDKFPISRPNLTFSTLTVSNMSPEDSSIYLCSVATGAETQYFGPGTRLLVL.

The rearrangement uses TRBV19 and TRBJ2-1, with 8 nucleotides matching TRBD2. This CDR3 has 14 amino acids. J was trimmed by 6 bases and V by 2 bases; bases with no gene match: 3. CDR1 is LNHDA, CDR2 SQIVND, per germline (reference sequence). This chain's CDR3 is CASSITGGINEQFF. The CDR3 DNA follows: TGTGCCAGTAGTATAACGGGGGGGATCAATGAGCAGTTCTTC.

The chain links TRBV30 to TRBJ2-3, with 12 bases that match TRBD2. The CDR3 sequence is 18 residues long. CDR1 and CDR2 from the germline V gene are GTSNPN and SVGIG (reference sequence). After removal of 1 base from V and 0 bases from J, the junction contained 8 bases not matched to a gene. In DNA, the CDR3 is TGTGCCTGGAGTGGCCCCGGGGGGACTAGCGGGAGCACAGATACGCAGTATTTT. Its protein is CAWSGPGGTSGSTDTQYF.

This clone was observed a single time. Mismatch with germline at one junction end may stem from a read error. The V call is TRBV5-4, the J call TRBJ2-1; no clear D. The CDR3 sequence is 14 residues long. CDR1 is SGHNT and CDR2 is YYREEE in the germline V gene (reference sequence). CDR3 DNA sequence: TGTGCCAACAGCTTGGTTGGTCCACACAATGAGCAGTTCTTC. Protein sequence: CANSLVGPHNEQFF.

The gene calls are TRBV19 and TRBJ2-7, with D unclear. CDR3 size: 15 residues. CDR1 is LNHDA, CDR2 SQIVND, per germline (reference sequence). Trimming pared 3 bases from V and 0 bases from J, leaving 12 bases between. In DNA form, the CDR3 reads TGTGCCAGTAGTATTTCTGGGAAGAGCTCCTACGAGCAGTACTTC. Translation: CASSISGKSSYEQYF.

The chain links TRBV6-5 to TRBJ1-6, with D possibly TRBD1 on 5 matching bases. The CDR3 is 15 residues long. The germline V gene has CDR1 MNHEY and CDR2 SVGAGI. Trimming cost V 0 bases and J 9 bases, with 12 bases left between them. The CDR3 is CASSYSRDSSSPLHF. CDR3 DNA: TGTGCCAGCAGTTACTCTCGGGACTCGAGTTCACCCCTCCACTTT.

The V call is TRBV6-5, the J call TRBJ2-7; D is ambiguous. This CDR3 has 14 amino acids. The V end was cut by 0 bases, the J end by 4 bases, with 10 bases between. Germline V gene lookup returns CDR1 MNHEY and CDR2 SVGAGI. The CDR3 nucleotides read TGTGCCAGCAGTTACTCACAAGTGGGGTACGAGCAGTACTTC. Amino acid sequence: CASSYSQVGYEQYF.

A single count supports this clone. CDR3 coding DNA: TGTGCCACCAGCACCGGGACTAGCGTTGGCGGGGAGCTGTTTTTT. Its translation: CATSTGTSVGGELFF. This chain links TRBV15 with TRBJ2-2; 10 nucleotides line up with TRBD2. With V trimmed by 4 bases and J by 7 bases, 6 bases remained unmatched. The CDR3 runs 15 residues. Germline CDR1 and CDR2: LNHNV and YYDKDF (reference sequence).

The genes are TRBV2 and TRBJ2-5; D is possibly TRBD1 or TRBD2 (5 bases each). Per the germline V gene, CDR1 is SNHLY and CDR2 is FYNNEI. Deletions cut 10 bases from V and 1 base from J, with 13 bases between. CDR3 size: 13 residues. CDR3 sequence: CATGNRRQETQYF. The DNA of the CDR3 is TGTGCCACCGGGAACAGGCGCCAAGAGACCCAGTACTTC.

This clone showed up just once. This rearrangement joins TRBV5-1 to TRBJ1-1, with no clear D. V was shortened by 2 bases and J by 5 bases, with 10 bases between the two germline ends. Germline values: CDR1 SGHRS, CDR2 YFSETQ. This CDR3 spans 13 amino acids. DNA of the CDR3: TGCGCCAGCAGCTTTGAGCGGGGAACTGAAGCTTTCTTT. Its protein is CASSFERGTEAFF.

The chain links TRBV19 to TRBJ2-2; 9 positions match TRBD1. The V and J ends lost 7 bases and 1 base, in that order; junction bases with no gene match: 10. This CDR3 spans 17 amino acids. Looked up from germline, CDR1 is LNHDA and CDR2 is SQIVND (reference sequence). The chain's CDR3 is CASKPLTGQGNTGELFF. The CDR3 region has the DNA TGTGCCAGTAAGCCTCTTACGGGACAGGGGAACACCGGGGAGCTGTTTTTT.

V is TRBV5-8 and J is TRBJ2-3, with TRBD1 matching 7 bases. V lost 4 bases to trimming and J lost 2 bases; unmatched junction nucleotides: 10. Per germline, CDR1 SGHTS and CDR2 YDEGEE. This CDR3 is built from 16 residues. This chain's CDR3 is CASSTGQARSTDTQYF. In DNA form, the CDR3 reads TGTGCCAGCAGCACCGGACAGGCCCGATCCACAGATACGCAGTATTTT.

Here the CDR3 DNA reads TGTGCCAGTGGACAGGGCACCGGGGAGCTGTTTTTT. Its translation: CASGQGTGELFF. This chain links TRBV19 with TRBJ2-2; 8 bases align to TRBD1. This CDR3 contains 12 residues. J was trimmed by 4 bases and V by 8 bases; bases with no gene match: 0. CDR1 and CDR2 from the germline V gene are LNHDA and SQIVND (reference sequence).

The chain couples TRBV18 to TRBJ1-6; no clear D. This CDR3 is 12 amino acids long. Between the trimmed V and J ends, which lost 4 bases and 8 bases, there was a span of 6 bases. Germline V CDR1 and CDR2: KGHSH, LQKENI. The CDR3 DNA follows: TGTGCCAGCTCACGGAGGGATTCACCCCTCCACTTT. Its translation is CASSRRDSPLHF.

This chain connects TRBV4-1 to TRBJ2-7; 7 bases agree with TRBD1. Per germline, CDR1 MGHRA and CDR2 YSYEKL. This CDR3 contains 18 residues. The V and J ends lost 3 bases and 4 bases, in that order; junction bases with no gene match: 18. CDR3 protein: CASSHTRARGRETYEQYF. DNA for the CDR3: TGCGCCAGCAGCCACACTCGGGCTAGGGGGCGCGAGACTTACGAGCAGTACTTC.

This sequence joins TRBV2 and TRBJ2-2; D may match TRBD1 or TRBD2 (5 bases each). Germline V gene data show CDR1 as SNHLY and CDR2 as FYNNEI. Deletions cut 4 bases from V and 5 bases from J, with 11 bases between. The CDR3 totals 14 residues. CDR3 sequence: CASSGDARTGELFF. The DNA for the CDR3 is TGTGCCAGCAGTGGGGACGCTCGGACCGGGGAGCTGTTTTTT.

The rearrangement links TRBV6-5 to TRBJ1-1, with 8 bases matching TRBD1. The CDR3 is made up of 12 amino acids. V gave up 6 bases and J gave up 8 bases; unmatched junction bases: 5. Germline V CDR1 and CDR2: MNHEY, SVGAGI. Here the CDR3 DNA reads TGTGCCAGCAGGAATACAGGGGGGGAAGCTTTCTTT. Translating it yields CASRNTGGEAFF.

Turning to this clone: Compared with germline, one end of the junction differs, possibly owing to a read error. Additional DNA sequences in this sample encode the identical CDR3. This chain joins TRBV29-1 and TRBJ2-3; D is unclear. Germline V gene lookup returns CDR1 SQVTM and CDR2 ANQGSEA. The CDR3 is made up of 14 amino acids. Here the CDR3 reads CSVTGPVRADTQYF. The CDR3 nucleotides are TGCAGCGTTACCGGTCCTGTGCGAGCAGATACGCAGTACTTT.

The chain uses TRBV6-1 and TRBJ1-5; 7 bases agree with TRBD1. V lost 1 base, J lost 0 bases, and 9 bases stayed unmatched. Germline CDR1 reads MNHNS; CDR2 reads SASEGT. The CDR3 runs to 18 residues. This CDR3 reads CASSEEVGGIRSNQPQHF. The CDR3 coding sequence is TGTGCCAGCAGTGAAGAGGTAGGGGGCATTCGTAGCAATCAGCCCCAGCATTTT.

J is TRBJ2-2 and V is TRBV5-1, with 9 bases lining up with TRBD2. This CDR3 contains 17 residues. CDR1 is SGHRS, CDR2 YFSETQ, per germline. The junction had 6 bases not matched to a gene; V was cut back by 0 bases and J by 3 bases. The CDR3 sequence: CASSLEGLAGYTGELFF. The CDR3 bases are TGCGCCAGCAGCTTGGAGGGTCTAGCGGGGTACACCGGGGAGCTGTTTTTT.

In this sample, this clone turned up a few times. This chain connects TRBV10-3 to TRBJ1-2, with 9 bases aligning to TRBD1. From germline, CDR1 is ENHRY and CDR2 SYGVKD. Germline trimming cut 7 bases from V and 6 bases from J; bases unmatched to any gene: 9. CDR3 size: 14 residues. In nucleotides, the CDR3 is TGTGCCATCACCCCGGGACAGGGTGTCCATGGCTACACCTTC. Translation: CAITPGQGVHGYTF.

The chain has TRBV23-1 and TRBJ2-5; D possibly uses TRBD1 or TRBD2 (5 bases each). The DNA matches TRBJ2-7 better at its end, which makes the J call doubtful. TRBV23-1 is recorded as an ORF, its role being uncertain. The CDR3 sequence is 17 residues long. The CDR3 DNA reads TGCGCCAGCAGTCACCTTCCGCCGGGACCGCGATCCTACGAGCAGTACTTC. Protein: CASSHLPPGPRSYEQYF.

The chain has TRBV30 and TRBJ2-3; D not resolved. V lost 4 bases and J lost 0, with 8 bases in between. Germline CDR1 GTSNPN, CDR2 SVGIG (reference sequence). The CDR3 is 13 amino acids. The CDR3 loop is CAWTLLSTDTQYF. The CDR3 DNA sequence: TGTGCCTGGACATTATTGAGCACAGATACGCAGTATTTT.

This clone showed up just a few times. The chain has TRBV18 and TRBJ2-1; 7 bases are shared with TRBD2. Germline V gene lookup returns CDR1 KGHSH and CDR2 LQKENI. V gave up 5 bases and J gave up 1 base; unmatched junction bases: 8. This CDR3 contains 16 residues. CDR3 region: CASSYSLADSYNEQFF. The CDR3 DNA follows: TGTGCCAGCTCATATAGCCTAGCGGATTCCTACAATGAGCAGTTCTTC.

This chain uses TRBV5-1 with TRBJ2-3; D is undetermined. CDR1 SGHRS and CDR2 YFSETQ come from the germline V gene. The V end lost 0 bases, the J end lost 2 bases, and 7 bases lay between the germline ends. The CDR3 runs to 14 residues. The CDR3 sequence is CASSLGHNTDTQYF. CDR3 in DNA: TGCGCCAGCAGCTTGGGGCACAACACAGATACGCAGTATTTT.

This clone appeared a single time. Here the CDR3 reads CASSTGPRGWVAFF. The CDR3, as DNA: TGTGCCAGCAGCACGGGACCGCGGGGGTGGGTAGCTTTCTTT. This chain joins TRBV9 and TRBJ1-1; a weak D match, TRBD1 (5 bases). CDR1 is SGDLS and CDR2 is YYNGEE in the germline V gene. V shed 4 bases and J shed 10 bases, with 20 bases lying between them. The CDR3 has 14 amino acids.